This T cell receptor beta chain was recorded in a study of a mutant IDH1 vaccine in newly diagnosed glioma. Time point described: week 35, safety follow-up. All doses held 300 ug of mutant IDH1 20-mer peptide, with topical imiquimod. In germline, CDR1 is SGHVS, CDR2 FNYEAQ. The CDR3 spans 16 residues. The ends lost 5 bases at V and 7 bases at J; junction bases unmatched: 15. Produced via immunoSEQ multiplex PCR; TCRdb's table is partial and in-frame only. Here the sample spans about 56,000 clones, about nine tenths being singletons. Notes on this clone: Antigen specificity is unknown.

Findings and limits, study-wide: Pseudoprogression seemingly bore no relation to changes in top peripheral T cell clonotypes.

The sample consisted of PBMCs, taken from a glioma patient whose treatment included an IDH1 peptide vaccine. This TCR was recovered from a man aged 40-49 years with glioma. The rearrangement joins TRBV7-6 to TRBJ2-7; TRBD2 matches at 9 bases. The CDR3, as DNA: TGTGCCAGCAGCCCCTCTGGGGCGGGAGGGCCGAAAGAGCAGTACTTC. It translates to CASSPSGAGGPKEQYF.